These 18 T cell receptor beta chains were all obtained from the same sample, sequenced in a study of cytomegalovirus exposure and HLA in healthy donors. Amplification used 60 Vbeta primers and 13 Jbeta primers. Some clones are missing from TCRdb's copy, which holds only in-frame ones; the method was immunoSEQ multiplex PCR. The sample carries about 170,000 clones, around three quarters recorded once. Input material: PBMCs. These receptors were collected from a woman in her 30s in good health and CMV-seropositive.

The CDR3 here is CASSLVGGSGNTIYF. Written as DNA, the CDR3 is TGCGCCAGCAGCTTGGTAGGGGGCTCTGGAAACACCATATATTTT. The chain employs TRBV5-1 and TRBJ1-3, with a tentative D call TRBD1 (6 bases). Trimming pared 0 bases from V and 0 bases from J, leaving 7 bases between. CDR3 length: 15 amino acids. Germline V gene data show CDR1 as SGHRS and CDR2 as YFSETQ. Full variable domain (rest looked up from reference TRBV5-1 and TRBJ1-3): KAGVTQTPRYLIKTRGQQVTLSCSPISGHRSVSWYQQTPGQGLQFLFEYFSETQRNKGNFPGRFSGRQFSNSRSEMNVSTLELGDSALYLCASSLVGGSGNTIYFGEGSWLTVV.

The CDR3: CAISERTSTGELFF. CDR3 nucleotide sequence: TGTGCCATCAGCGAAAGGACTAGCACCGGGGAGCTGTTTTTT. V and J are TRBV10-3 and TRBJ2-2; 7 nucleotides line up with TRBD2. From germline, CDR1 is ENHRY and CDR2 SYGVKD. This CDR3 contains 14 residues. After removal of 6 bases from V and 4 bases from J, the junction contained 5 bases not matched to a gene.

The chain employs TRBV12-5 and TRBJ2-2; 8 bases are a match to TRBD1. V shed 6 bases and J 0 bases; nucleotides not matched to a gene: 0. Germline assignment: CDR1 LGHNT and CDR2 FRNRAP. This CDR3 has 14 residues. As DNA, the CDR3 is TGTGCTAGTGGGGGACAGGCGAACACCGGGGAGCTGTTTTTT. Translation: CASGGQANTGELFF.

This sequence joins TRBV28 and TRBJ1-2, with TRBD1 identical over 8 bases. The J segment lost 4 bases and the V segment lost 4 bases, leaving 8 bases of the junction unmatched. This CDR3 is built from 15 residues. Germline V lookup: CDR1 MDHEN, CDR2 SYDVKM. CDR3 DNA sequence: TGTGCCAGCAGTTCCCCGACAGGGGTAGGCTATGGCTACACCTTC. Protein sequence: CASSSPTGVGYGYTF.

This sequence joins TRBV2 and TRBJ1-2; TRBD1 matches at 8 bases. The CDR3 contains 14 residues. Losses at the gene ends were 6 bases for V and 4 bases for J; bases not matched to a gene: 7. CDR1 and CDR2 from the germline V gene are SNHLY and FYNNEI. CDR3 in amino acids: CASRGTGGTYGYTF. The CDR3 bases are TGTGCCAGCAGAGGGACAGGTGGTACCTATGGCTACACCTTC.

This chain joins TRBV4-1 and TRBJ1-2, with 9 nucleotides matching TRBD1. The V segment lost 5 bases and the J segment 8 bases; nucleotides outside the gene matches: 9. Per germline, CDR1 MGHRA and CDR2 YSYEKL. The CDR3 spans 14 residues. The CDR3 bases are TGCGCCAGCAGCGAACAACAGGGGGCGGGGGGCTACACCTTC. This encodes CASSEQQGAGGYTF.

The chain recombines TRBV19 with TRBJ1-2, with D possibly TRBD1 on 6 matching bases. V was trimmed by 10 bases and J by 5 bases, leaving 20 bases between them. The CDR3 is made up of 14 amino acids. Per the germline V gene, CDR1 is LNHDA and CDR2 is SQIVND (reference sequence). The CDR3: CATRLGGRTYGYTF. The CDR3 DNA reads as TGTGCCACCCGCCTGGGGGGGCGTACTTATGGCTACACCTTC.

The chain uses TRBV19 and TRBJ1-5, with D perhaps matching TRBD1 (5 bases). CDR1 LNHDA and CDR2 SQIVND come from the germline V gene (reference sequence). V was pared by 2 bases and J by 7 bases, with 12 bases between. The CDR3 consists of 14 residues. CDR3 protein: CASSIIGGSQPQHF. The CDR3 nucleotides are TGTGCCAGTAGTATAATCGGGGGATCCCAGCCCCAGCATTTT.

The chain has TRBV6-1 and TRBJ1-1; a weak D match, TRBD1 (6 bases). The V and J ends lost 10 bases and 4 bases respectively, with 13 bases between them. This CDR3 is built from 12 residues. Germline V gene sequence: CDR1 MNHNS, CDR2 SASEGT. The CDR3 bases are TGTGCCACCCAGGGAGGGGGCACTGAAGCTTTCTTT. Translated, it gives CATQGGGTEAFF.

This chain links TRBV2 with TRBJ1-1, with 7 nucleotides matching TRBD1. Trimming cost V 6 bases and J 2 bases; bases outside gene matches: 6. Looked up from germline, CDR1 is SNHLY and CDR2 is FYNNEI. This CDR3 is built from 14 residues. CDR3 residues: CASSYGTVNTEAFF. The CDR3 DNA follows: TGTGCCAGCAGCTACGGGACAGTTAACACTGAAGCTTTCTTT.

V is TRBV28 and J is TRBJ1-5, with a weak D call TRBD1 (5 bases). V was trimmed by 5 bases and J by 2 bases, leaving 13 bases between them. Germline lookup yields CDR1 MDHEN and CDR2 SYDVKM. This CDR3 has 15 residues. CDR3 protein: CASSGGEVGNQPQHF. Here the CDR3 DNA reads TGTGCCAGCAGTGGAGGGGAAGTTGGCAATCAGCCCCAGCATTTT.

The chain is built from TRBV27 and TRBJ2-3, with D maybe TRBD2 (6 bases). The V and J ends lost 3 bases and 4 bases respectively, with 8 bases between them. The CDR3 totals 13 residues. The germline CDR1 and CDR2 sequences are MNHEY and SMNVEV (reference sequence). The CDR3 bases are TGTGCCAGCAGTTTTTGGGAGGCAGATACGCAGTATTTT. Amino acid sequence: CASSFWEADTQYF.

V gene TRBV29-1 combines with J gene TRBJ1-2; 7 bases are shared with TRBD1. V gave up 5 bases and J gave up 5 bases; unmatched junction bases: 5. Germline values: CDR1 SQVTM, CDR2 ANQGSEA. The CDR3 totals 12 residues. The CDR3, as DNA: TGCAGCGTTCGGACAGGAACTTATGGCTACACCTTC. Protein sequence: CSVRTGTYGYTF. Full variable domain (missing parts from reference TRBV29-1 and TRBJ1-2): SAVISQKPSRDICQRGTSLTIQCQVDSQVTMMFWYRQQPGQSLTLIATANQGSEATYESGFVIDKFPISRPNLTFSTLTVSNMSPEDSSIYLCSVRTGTYGYTFGSGTRLTVV.

The chain links TRBV7-9 to TRBJ2-2; 7 bases line up with TRBD2. Per germline, CDR1 SEHNR and CDR2 FQNEAQ (reference sequence). This CDR3 has 18 amino acids. V was pared by 1 base and J by 4 bases, with 12 bases of the junction left unmatched. Written as DNA, the CDR3 is TGTGCCAGCAGCTTAGTGGAGGTTGGGACTACTCGCACCGGGGAGCTGTTTTTT. Translation gives CASSLVEVGTTRTGELFF.

The chain joins TRBV2 to TRBJ2-7; 7 bases fit TRBD1. The J segment lost 2 bases and the V segment lost 7 bases, leaving 8 bases of the junction unmatched. The CDR3 is made up of 14 amino acids. The germline CDR1 and CDR2 sequences are SNHLY and FYNNEI. The CDR3 loop is CASTLDRAPYEQYF. DNA of the CDR3: TGTGCCAGCACCTTAGACAGGGCTCCCTACGAGCAGTACTTC. The full variable domain, with the rest looked up from reference TRBV2 and TRBJ2-7, is EPEVTQTPSHQVTQMGQEVILRCVPISNHLYFYWYRQILGQKVEFLVSFYNNEISEKSEIFDDQFSVERPDGSNFTLKIRSTKLEDSAMYFCASTLDRAPYEQYFGPGTRLTVT.

The rearrangement uses TRBV5-4 and TRBJ1-1; D possibly corresponds to TRBD1 (5 bases). V was shortened by 4 bases and J by 5 bases, with 12 bases between the two germline ends. The CDR3 has 13 amino acids. CDR1 and CDR2 (germline): SGHNT, YYREEE (reference sequence). The CDR3 bases are TGTGCCAGCAGCACAGACAGAGAAACTGAAGCTTTCTTT. This sequence encodes CASSTDRETEAFF.

The chain links TRBV6-5 to TRBJ2-7; a weak D match, TRBD1 (5 bases). The CDR3 length is 12 residues. Trimming pared 5 bases from V and 0 bases from J, leaving 5 bases between. Germline-derived CDR1 and CDR2 are MNHEY and SVGAGI. The CDR3 region has the DNA TGTGCCAGCAGTGACAGCTCCTACGAGCAGTACTTC. Amino acids: CASSDSSYEQYF.

Only a few counts were recorded for this clone. CDR3 residues: CASSETRGTEAFF. CDR3 in DNA: TGTGCCAGCAGTGAAACAAGGGGAACTGAAGCTTTCTTT. The V gene is TRBV6-1, the J gene TRBJ1-1; maybe TRBD1 (5 bases). With 2 bases removed from V and 5 bases from J, the gap between germline ends came to 9 bases. From germline, CDR1 is MNHNS and CDR2 SASEGT. The CDR3 has 13 amino acids.